The T cell receptor beta chain described here comes from a study of OX40 agonist ivuxolimab in advanced cancers. Turning to the study itself: The dose-escalation cohort had hepatocellular carcinoma, melanoma, renal cell or head and neck cancer. Three partial responders included one hepatocellular carcinoma patient and two cutaneous melanoma patients.

A note on this clone: Its antigen is not identified.

Regarding the study as a whole: Also showing low normalized T-cell clonal expansion were some of the nonresponders.

Looked up from germline, CDR1 is SGHRS and CDR2 is YFSETQ. Trimming took off 4 bases at V and 1 base at J, with 12 bases between the two ends. The CDR3 length is 15 residues. Measured with immunoSEQ multiplex PCR; TCRdb has only the in-frame clones, and not every one. The table has roughly 43,000 clones, over 65% seen once; the top ten hold more than 1.5%. The rearrangement uses TRBV5-1 and TRBJ2-1; D assignment may be TRBD1 or TRBD2 (5 bases each). This clonotype originated in an adult with an advanced solid tumor such as melanoma, head and neck, liver or kidney cancer. The material sequenced was CD4+ or CD8+ T cells sorted from blood, taken in a trial of the OX40 agonist ivuxolimab. The CDR3 sequence is CASSLRDGSYNEQFF. The CDR3 DNA reads TGCGCCAGCAGCCTCCGGGACGGATCCTACAATGAGCAGTTCTTC.